The source of this T cell receptor (beta chain) is a study of T cell responses to AZD1222 COVID-19 vaccine. Libraries were prepared by immunoSEQ multiplex PCR; TCRdb keeps only in-frame clonotypes and omits some of them. The sample lists 140,000 to 150,000 clones, roughly 91% occurring once. Study-wide results and caveats: Spike-specific TCR breadth and depth went up after people got two AZD1222 doses. Repertoire sampling happened only post peak T cell response.

Only one count was recorded for this clone. Antigen: not known. This CDR3 region has 16 residues. Per germline, CDR1 MNHEY and CDR2 SVGAGI. V lost 4 bases and J lost 2; bases outside the gene matches: 6. This sequence originates from an adult in good health. The V and J genes are TRBV6-5 and TRBJ2-1; 9 nucleotides align to TRBD1. Specimen: peripheral blood, collected on day 0 of AZD1222 vaccination. Here the CDR3 reads CASSSSGDRAYNEQFF. The DNA for the CDR3 is TGTGCCAGCAGTTCGAGTGGGGACAGGGCCTACAATGAGCAGTTCTTC.